The entry below describes one TCR beta chain. These data come from a study of blood T cell repertoires in COVID-19. Study in general: Samples came from the United States, Italy and Spain, spanning acute and convalescent COVID-19. In each case, the material was cDNA or gDNA derived from T cells, B-cell-depleted T cells, or PBMCs.

This CDR3 has 12 amino acids. Per germline, CDR1 KGHDR and CDR2 SFDVKD. Between the trimmed V and J ends, which lost 0 bases and 9 bases, there was a span of 8 bases. In the original workflow: How many nucleated cells were present was estimated from reference gene primer amplification. The method was immunoSEQ multiplex PCR; TCRdb's version includes in-frame clones alone and lacks a portion of them. V and J calls and clone size are given by that table; D and trimming were obtained from the DNA. The repertoire consists of approximately 110,000 clones, with 71% occurring once and the leading ten covering more than 0.65%.

The source material was peripheral blood. This sequence joins TRBV24-1 and TRBJ2-7; D is possibly TRBD1 (5 bases). This TCR was recovered from a human donor with acute or convalescent COVID-19. The donor label of this sample is uncertain. CDR3 protein: CATSDLGQGQYF. The CDR3 DNA is TGTGCCACCAGTGATTTGGGACAAGGGCAGTACTTC.